The clone carrying this TCR beta chain was observed a few times. What it binds is not known. These data are taken from a study of blood T cells in healthy people across ages. General observations from the study: Donor CMV status, an unknown factor, possibly confounded changes in expanded clonotypes.

The authors ran a second PCR of 7 to 11 cycles using a sample-barcoded 5' primer and a J-beta primer mix. Via MiXCR, TCRdb re-called the 5' RACE reads, giving one row per CDR3 protein. The profile shows approximately 2,000,000 distinct CDR3 sequences, around 42% of them singletons. Each sample yielded at least 6 million isolated PBMCs. CDR3 size: 14 residues. The germline V gene has CDR1 MNHEY and CDR2 SVGAGI. With V trimmed by 5 bases and J by 9 bases, 8 bases remained unmatched. Sequenced: blood. This chain connects TRBV6-5 to TRBJ2-4, with TRBD1 identical over 9 bases. The TCR was taken from a human donor in good health. The CDR3 protein is CASSPSTGGSIQYF. The CDR3 coding sequence is TGTGCCAGCAGTCCTTCGACAGGGGGTAGCATTCAGTACTTC.